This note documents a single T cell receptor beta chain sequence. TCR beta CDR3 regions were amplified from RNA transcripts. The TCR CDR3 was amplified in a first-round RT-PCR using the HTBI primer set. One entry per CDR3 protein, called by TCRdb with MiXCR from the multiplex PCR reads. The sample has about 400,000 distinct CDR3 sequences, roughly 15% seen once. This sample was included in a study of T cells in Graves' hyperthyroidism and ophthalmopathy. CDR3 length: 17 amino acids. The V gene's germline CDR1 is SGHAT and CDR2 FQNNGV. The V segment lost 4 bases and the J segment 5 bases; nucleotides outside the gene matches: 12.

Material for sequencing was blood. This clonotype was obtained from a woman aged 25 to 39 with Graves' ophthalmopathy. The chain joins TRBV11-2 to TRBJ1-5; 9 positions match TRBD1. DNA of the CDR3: TGTGCCAGCAGCTGGACCCGGGACAGGGACCCTGATCAGCCCCAGCATTTT. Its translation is CASSWTRDRDPDQPQHF.